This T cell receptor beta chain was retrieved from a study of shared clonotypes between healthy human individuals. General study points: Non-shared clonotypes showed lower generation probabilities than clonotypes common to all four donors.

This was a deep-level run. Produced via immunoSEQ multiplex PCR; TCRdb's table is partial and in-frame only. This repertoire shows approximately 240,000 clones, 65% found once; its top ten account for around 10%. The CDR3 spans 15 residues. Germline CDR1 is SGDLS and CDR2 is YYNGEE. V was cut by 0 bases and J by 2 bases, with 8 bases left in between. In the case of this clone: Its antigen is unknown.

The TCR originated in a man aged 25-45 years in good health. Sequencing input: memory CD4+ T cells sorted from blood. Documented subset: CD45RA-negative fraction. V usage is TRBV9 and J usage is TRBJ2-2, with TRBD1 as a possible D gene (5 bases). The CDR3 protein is CASSVADRNTGELFF. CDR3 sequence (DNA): TGTGCCAGCAGCGTAGCTGACAGAAACACCGGGGAGCTGTTTTTT.